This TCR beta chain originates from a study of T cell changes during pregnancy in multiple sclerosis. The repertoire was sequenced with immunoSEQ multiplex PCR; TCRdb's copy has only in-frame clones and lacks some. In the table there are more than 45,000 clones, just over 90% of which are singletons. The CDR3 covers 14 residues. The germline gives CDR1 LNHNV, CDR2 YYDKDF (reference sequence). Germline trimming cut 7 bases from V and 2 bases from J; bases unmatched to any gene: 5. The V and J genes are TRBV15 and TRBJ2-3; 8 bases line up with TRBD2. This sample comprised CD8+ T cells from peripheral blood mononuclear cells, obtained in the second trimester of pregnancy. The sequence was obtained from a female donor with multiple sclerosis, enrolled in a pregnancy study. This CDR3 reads CATTPGGATDTQYF. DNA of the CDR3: TGTGCCACCACCCCGGGAGGGGCCACAGATACGCAGTATTTT.